A selection of T cell receptor beta chains follows, all from one sample in a study of Graves' ophthalmopathy and Graves' hyperthyroidism. TCRdb re-analysed the multiplex PCR reads in MiXCR, keeping a single row per CDR3 protein. The sample has about 590,000 distinct CDR3 sequences, approximately 37% seen once; the top ten hold around 4%. Sequenced input: peripheral blood or thyroid tissue (not recorded which). All receptors derive from an adult man with Graves' hyperthyroidism. Each CDR3 is given without its conserved first and last residue.

TRBV10-3	TRBJ1-4	ASRDPRALNEKLF
TRBV29-1	TRBJ1-2	SARRLTADYGYT
TRBV19	TRBJ1-5	ASSPRQGALTNQPQH
TRBV18	TRBJ1-2	ASSPGTGPNYGYT
TRBV12-5	TRBJ2-5	ASGPPGLAGEETQY
TRBV7-3	.	ASSLGAIFPYNEQY
TRBV29-1	TRBJ2-5	SVDLKETQY
TRBV10-3	TRBJ2-5	AISEGLHAQETQY
TRBV10-2	TRBJ2-7	ASSGGGSTYEQY
TRBV19	TRBJ1-5	ASTQFNQPQH
TRBV12-3/TRBV12-4	TRBJ2-7	ASSLRPGGY
TRBV12-3/TRBV12-4	TRBJ1-4	ASRTVSEKLF
TRBV5-1	TRBJ1-5	ASVSREGGAQPQH
TRBV30	TRBJ1-2	AWSPGGSGYT
TRBV11-1	TRBJ1-2	ASSIGGSDYGYT
TRBV29-1	TRBJ1-1	SVVEDRGGYQLNTEAF
TRBV7-9	TRBJ2-5	ASSPSTGTSGSFGMDQETQY